These T cell receptor beta chains were read from a single sample in a study of T cell responses to AZD1222 COVID-19 vaccine. Produced via immunoSEQ multiplex PCR; TCRdb's table is partial and in-frame only. Here the sample spans around 160,000 clones, about 90% being singletons. The sample here was peripheral blood, taken on day 0 of MenACWY control vaccination. The receptor set was obtained from an adult in good health. CDR3s include the opening cysteine and the closing phenylalanine or tryptophan. Fields, in order: V gene, clone size, J gene, D gene, CDR3 DNA, CDR3 protein. D genes are given only for firm matches. Not all rows give a size; the values are once, few, many and, for expanded clones, a class.

TRBV11-2	-	TRBJ2-6	TRBD1	TGTGCCAGCAGCTTAAGGGGGCTTGGGGCCAACGTCCTGACTTTC	CASSLRGLGANVLTF
TRBV3-1/TRBV3-2	-	TRBJ2-7	-	TGTGCCAGCAGCCAAGAGTGGCGGAACCCCTACGAGCAGTACTTC	CASSQEWRNPYEQYF
TRBV28	once	TRBJ1-2	-	TGTGCCAGCAGTTTGGCCGGGACGCTATATGGCTACACCTTC	CASSLAGTLYGYTF
TRBV4-1	-	TRBJ1-4	TRBD1	TGCGCCAGCAGCCAGACCGGGACAGGAGACGAAAAACTGTTTTTT	CASSQTGTGDEKLFF
TRBV6-6	-	TRBJ2-1	-	TGTGCCAGCAGCCCCCGACCCCACTCCTACAATGAGCAGTTCTTC	CASSPRPHSYNEQFF
TRBV6-1	-	TRBJ2-5	TRBD1	TGTGCCAGCAGTGAAACATTGTCCGGGACAGGGAAAGAGACCCAGTACTTC	CASSETLSGTGKETQYF
TRBV10-3	-	TRBJ1-1	TRBD1	TGTGCCATCAGTGTAGACAGGGGACTCGGAAGTACTGAAGCTTTCTTT	CAISVDRGLGSTEAFF
TRBV29-1	-	TRBJ1-3	-	TGCAGCGTTGAAGCAGGGAATGGAAACACCATATATTTT	CSVEAGNGNTIYF
TRBV10-3	-	TRBJ2-4	TRBD1	TGTGCCATCAGTGGGGGGACAGGTTTGTACTTC	CAISGGTGLYF
TRBV13	-	TRBJ2-7	TRBD1	TGTGCCAGCAGCCAAGACAGGGCCTACGAGCAGTACTTC	CASSQDRAYEQYF
TRBV24-1	-	TRBJ2-2	TRBD1	TGTGCCACCAGTGATACGACAGGGGCCCGGTACACCGGGGAGCTGTTTTTT	CATSDTTGARYTGELFF
TRBV24-1	-	TRBJ2-1	-	TGTGCCACCAGTGCTGGCCCTCCGCTTGACAATGAGCAGTTCTTC	CATSAGPPLDNEQFF
TRBV18	-	TRBJ2-1	-	TGTGCCAGCTCACCACAGGGCTCCTACAATGAGCAGTTCTTC	CASSPQGSYNEQFF
TRBV25-1	-	TRBJ1-4	-	TGTGCCAGCAGTGACCTGAGGCGAAAACTGTTTTTT	CASSDLRRKLFF
TRBV3-1/TRBV3-2	-	TRBJ1-2	-	TGTGCCAGCAGCCAAGCCAGAACCACCTCCACGCGCTACACCTTC	CASSQARTTSTRYTF
TRBV19	-	TRBJ1-1	-	TGTGCCAGTAGTACGGGGGGACAGAACACTGAAGCTTTCTTT	CASSTGGQNTEAFF
TRBV6-5	-	TRBJ1-2	-	TGTGCCAGCAGTTACTCGATACGCGGAGGATATGGCTACACCTTC	CASSYSIRGGYGYTF
TRBV24-1	-	TRBJ2-1	TRBD2	TGTGCCACCAGTTCCGGGACTAGCGGGTACAATGAGCAGTTCTTC	CATSSGTSGYNEQFF
TRBV11-2	-	TRBJ1-3	TRBD1	TGTGCCAGCAGCATCCCCGGGACAGGGAGAAACACCATATATTTT	CASSIPGTGRNTIYF
TRBV27	-	TRBJ1-6	-	TGTGCCAGCAGTCCCCTAGGATGGGGACAATATAATTCACCCCTCCACTTT	CASSPLGWGQYNSPLHF
TRBV7-9	-	TRBJ1-2	TRBD1	TGTGCCAGCAGCCGGACAGGGAAAATTGACTATGGCTACACCTTC	CASSRTGKIDYGYTF
TRBV30	-	TRBJ1-3	-	TGTGCCTGGAGAGATTCTGGAAACACCATATATTTT	CAWRDSGNTIYF
TRBV27	-	TRBJ1-2	TRBD1	TGTGCCACCTGGACAGGGGGGTATGGCTACACCTTC	CATWTGGYGYTF
TRBV5-5	-	TRBJ2-7	-	TGTGCCAGCAGCTTTCAGGGTAATAAGTTCTACGAGCAGTACTTC	CASSFQGNKFYEQYF
TRBV6-4	-	TRBJ2-5	TRBD2	TGTGCCAGCAGTGACCCGGGACTACCCCACCACGAGACCCAGTACTTC	CASSDPGLPHHETQYF
TRBV11-2	once	TRBJ2-3	-	TGTGCCAGCAGCCCTCTCGGGGGGCGAAGGGGCACAGATACGCAGTATTTT	CASSPLGGRRGTDTQYF
TRBV27	-	TRBJ2-3	-	TGTGCCAGCAGTCAGAGGTCAGATACGCAGTATTTT	CASSQRSDTQYF
TRBV6-5	-	TRBJ1-1	-	TGTGCCAGCAGCCGCGGACAAAACACTGAAGCTTTCTTT	CASSRGQNTEAFF
TRBV28	-	TRBJ2-7	TRBD2	TGTGCCAGCAGTCACTTCGGGACTAGCGGGAGTTATAACGAGCAGTACTTC	CASSHFGTSGSYNEQYF
TRBV5-6	-	TRBJ1-2	-	TGTGCCAGCAGCTACCCCTCCCCCGTACTTAACTATGGCTACACCTTC	CASSYPSPVLNYGYTF
TRBV5-1	-	TRBJ2-2	TRBD2	TGCGCCAGCAGCCCATTGACTAGCGGGGTTGCGAGGAACACCGGGGAGCTGTTTTTT	CASSPLTSGVARNTGELFF
TRBV11-2	-	TRBJ2-2	-	TGTGCCAGCAGCGCTCGCGGGAGCAGGGGCACCGGGGAGCTGTTTTTT	CASSARGSRGTGELFF
TRBV5-1	-	TRBJ2-7	TRBD1	TGCGCCAGCAGCTTTCGACAGGGCTACGAGCAGTACTTC	CASSFRQGYEQYF
TRBV28	-	TRBJ1-2	-	TGTGCCAGCAGATATTCGGGGGCGGCAGGCTACACCTTC	CASRYSGAAGYTF
TRBV19	-	TRBJ2-1	TRBD2	TGTGCCAGTAGTATGGGGGGGACTAGCTTCGTCATGGTCAATGAGCAGTTCTTC	CASSMGGTSFVMVNEQFF
TRBV11-2	-	TRBJ1-3	-	TGTGCCAGCAGCTTATGGACCCCGGATCCGTCTGGAAACACCATATATTTT	CASSLWTPDPSGNTIYF
TRBV19	few	TRBJ1-2	-	TGTGCCAGTACCGTATACCCGGTGGGAATCAATGGCTACACCTTC	CASTVYPVGINGYTF
TRBV11-2	-	TRBJ1-3	-	TGTGCCAGCAGCTTGGCGCCGGGACACCTTGGAAACACCATATATTTT	CASSLAPGHLGNTIYF
TRBV28	-	TRBJ1-1	-	TGTGCCAGCAGTTTACACGGACTGAACACTGAAGCTTTCTTT	CASSLHGLNTEAFF
TRBV27	-	TRBJ2-7	-	TGTGCCAGCAGTCCTCGTCGAGTGGACGAGCAGTACTTC	CASSPRRVDEQYF
TRBV5-6	-	TRBJ1-2	TRBD1	TGTGCCAGCAGCTTGTACACAGGGGGGGTCTATGGCTACACCTTC	CASSLYTGGVYGYTF
TRBV9	once	TRBJ2-1	-	TGTGCCAGCAGCGTAGGTGATGAGCAGTTCTTC	CASSVGDEQFF
TRBV10-1	-	TRBJ1-4	-	TGCGCCAGCAGTGAGTCGGACAGTAAAGGTGAAAAACTGTTTTTT	CASSESDSKGEKLFF